The rows below give T cell receptor beta chains drawn from one sample of a study of T cells in Graves' hyperthyroidism and ophthalmopathy. TCRdb used MiXCR to reprocess the multiplex PCR reads, holding one entry per CDR3 protein. The sample has hundreds of thousands of distinct CDR3 sequences, less than 15% seen once. Sequencing used blood. All receptors derive from a woman between 18 and 29 years old with Graves' hyperthyroidism. Each CDR3 is given with its conserved first and last residue. The D gene is left open where the match is weak. Clone size is stated in some rows and not others, as once, few, many or a class when expanded.

TRBD2,TRBV11-2,many,TRBJ2-1,TGTGCCAGCAGTAGGGTCGGCGGGAGTAGGTACAATGAGCAGTTCTTC,CASSRVGGSRYNEQFF
.,TRBV5-1,.,TRBJ2-7,TGCGCCAGCAGCTTGGTAGGGGACACATCCTACGAGCAGTACTTC,CASSLVGDTSYEQYF
.,TRBV11-2,many,TRBJ2-1,TGTGCCAGCAGCTTAGATACCCTAGCCCCGCTGCAGTTCTTC,CASSLDTLAPLQFF
.,TRBV6-5,.,TRBJ2-1,TGTGCCAGCAGTTACTCAGCCGGGAACTCCTACAATGAGCAGTTCTTC,CASSYSAGNSYNEQFF
.,TRBV28,many,TRBJ2-1,TGTGCCAGCAGTTCCCCGATGACAGGCGCCTACAATGAGCAGTTCTTC,CASSSPMTGAYNEQFF
TRBD1,TRBV20-1,few,TRBJ2-7,TGCAGTGCTAGAGCCTTTAGCGCGAGGGGGCAATACGAGCAGTACTTC,CSARAFSARGQYEQYF
.,TRBV11-2,many,TRBJ2-1,TGTGCCAGCAGCCTCATAGCTAGCCCGTCCAATGAGCAGTTCTTC,CASSLIASPSNEQFF
TRBD2,TRBV7-8,few,TRBJ2-1,TGTGCCAGCAGCTTAGCTAGCGGGAGGGTCGATGAGCAGTTCTTC,CASSLASGRVDEQFF
.,TRBV10-3,few,TRBJ2-3,TGTGCCATCAGTCCGGCGATCACAGATACGCAGTATTTT,CAISPAITDTQYF
.,TRBV11-2,many,TRBJ2-1,TGTGCCAGCAGCTTAGAGGGGCGCCCGGGCAATGAGCAGTTCTTC,CASSLEGRPGNEQFF
TRBD1,TRBV9,many,TRBJ1-1,TGTGCCAGCAGCGTAGGAGGGGGCGCGAACCCTGAAGCTTTCTTT,CASSVGGGANPEAFF
TRBD2,TRBV7-2,many,TRBJ2-3,TGTGCCAGCAGCTTAGTCGCGGGGGGAGGGCGGGATACGCAGTATTTT,CASSLVAGGGRDTQYF
.,TRBV18,few,TRBJ2-5,TGTGCCAGCTCCCCCCGCCGAGCGCAGAATCAAGAGACCCAGTACTTC,CASSPRRAQNQETQYF
.,TRBV20-1,few,TRBJ2-1,TGCAGTGCCACCCCTAGTCAGAGCTCCTACAATGAGCAGTTCTTC,CSATPSQSSYNEQFF
.,TRBV5-1,many,TRBJ2-1,TGCGCCAGCAGCTTAACCCGGGACCCCTCCTACAATGAGCAGTTCTTC,CASSLTRDPSYNEQFF
TRBD2,TRBV9,many,TRBJ2-1,TGTGCCAGCTCCTATCTAGCGGGAGGGCCGGGGAATGAGCAGTTCTTC,CASSYLAGGPGNEQFF
.,TRBV5-1,many,TRBJ1-1,TGCGCCAGCAGCTTGAGTAATTCCCCGCGGGCTTTCTTT,CASSLSNSPRAFF
TRBD1,TRBV20-1,many,TRBJ1-1,TGCAGTGCTCGGACAGGGAGAAACACTGAAGCTTTCTTT,CSARTGRNTEAFF
.,TRBV2,many,TRBJ2-7,TGTGCCAGCAGGAACTCCCACTCCTACGAGCAGTACTTC,CASRNSHSYEQYF
TRBD1,TRBV28,.,TRBJ2-3,TGTGCCAGCAGGAAGGACAGGGTTGGAGATACGCAGTATTTT,CASRKDRVGDTQYF
TRBD1,TRBV29-1,few,TRBJ1-2,TGCAGCGTTGGACAGGGCGATTATTCCTATGGCTACACCTTC,CSVGQGDYSYGYTF
.,TRBV29-1,.,TRBJ2-5,TGCAGCGCGGAGGAAGGGCAAGAGACCCAGTACTTC,CSAEEGQETQYF
.,TRBV5-1,.,TRBJ2-7,TGCGCCAGCAGCTTGCGGGATCTACCCGGCGAGCAGTACTTC,CASSLRDLPGEQYF
.,TRBV27,few,TRBJ1-1,TGTGCCAACAGTTTGGGAGGGGGGACTGAAGCTTTCTTT,CANSLGGGTEAFF
.,TRBV24-1,few,TRBJ2-1,TGTGCCACCAGTGATTTGCCCATTGCGGGATTAAGGAATGAGCAGTTCTTC,CATSDLPIAGLRNEQFF
.,TRBV27,many,TRBJ1-2,TGTGCCAGCAGTTTATTCGCCGACAGGAATGGGTATGGCTACACCTTC,CASSLFADRNGYGYTF
TRBD2,TRBV9,few,TRBJ2-2,TGTGCCAGCAGCGTAGGGGGACTAGACACCGGGGAGCTGTTTTTT,CASSVGGLDTGELFF
.,TRBV30,many,TRBJ1-3,TGTGCCTGGAGCCCCCTAACAAGTATGAGCTCTGGAAACACCATATATTTT,CAWSPLTSMSSGNTIYF
.,TRBV28,few,TRBJ1-2,TGTGCCAGCAGTTTAGAGGGGTTTGGCTACACCTTC,CASSLEGFGYTF
.,TRBV4-1,.,TRBJ1-1,TGCGCCAGCAGCGATCAGGGGAAAGCTTTCTTT,CASSDQGKAFF
TRBD2,TRBV5-1,few,TRBJ2-1,TGCGCCAGCAGCTTGGAGTCTAGCGGGAGACGGTTCTTC,CASSLESSGRRFF
TRBD2,TRBV24-1,few,TRBJ2-3,TGTGCCACCAGTGACCGTCGGACTAGCGGGAGCACAGATACGCAGTATTTT,CATSDRRTSGSTDTQYF
TRBD2,TRBV28,many,TRBJ2-3,TGTGCCAGCAGTTTGTATAGTAGCGGGAGCACAGATACGCAGTATTTT,CASSLYSSGSTDTQYF
.,TRBV20-1,few,TRBJ2-7,TGCAGTGCTAGGCCCCGAAACTCCTACGAGCAGTACTTC,CSARPRNSYEQYF
.,TRBV6-1,many,TRBJ1-4,TGTGCCAGCAGTGCAACAGTAAATGAAAAACTGTTTTTT,CASSATVNEKLFF
.,TRBV7-2,many,TRBJ2-1,TGTGCCAGCAGCCTAAGGACCGCGGTCTGGTACAATGAGCAGTTCTTC,CASSLRTAVWYNEQFF
TRBD2,TRBV2,many,TRBJ2-7,TGTGCCAGCAGAGACCGACTAGCGGGAGCCCGCGAGCAGTACTTC,CASRDRLAGAREQYF
.,TRBV30,many,TRBJ2-1,TGTGCCTGGAGTGTACAGATCGGCAATGAGCAGTTCTTC,CAWSVQIGNEQFF